Listed here are 22 T cell receptor beta chains from one sample, sequenced in a study of Ad26.COV2.S vaccination and SARS-CoV-2 variants (dated by TCRdb to the early 2020s). The label giving this sample's treatment or condition can be read as: 19 received Ad26.COV2.S at low or high dose, single or two shots; about 5 received placebo; per-sample allocation not given. Repertoires of vaccine and placebo recipients were sequenced from samples collected on day 63 after the first injection. The library came from the immunoSEQ multiplex PCR assay. The table comes from immuneACCESS by way of TCRdb, which keeps in-frame sequences with V and J called. Part of the clones is missing from these tables; in studies checked, under half for an unresolved V gene and the rest for unknown reasons. The sample table records 440,000 or so clones; about 88% of these occur just once. Roughly 1.7% of the sample comes from the top ten.

The source was peripheral blood, collected in a trial of Ad26.COV2.S vaccine versus placebo. Receptors originate from a person between 18 and 65 years old who received the Ad26.COV2.S COVID-19 vaccine or a placebo.

The genes are TRBV25-1 and TRBJ1-2, with 10 bases matching TRBD1. Looked up from germline, CDR1 is MGHDK and CDR2 is SYGVNS. This CDR3 comprises 14 residues. The trim removed 3 bases at V and 6 bases at J, leaving 4 bases unmatched. CDR3 DNA: TGTGCCAGCAGTGATTGGGGACAGGGGCATGGCTACACCTTC. Translating it yields CASSDWGQGHGYTF.

This rearrangement joins TRBV12-2 to TRBJ2-3; the table's TRBD2 call for D was not verified on the DNA. TRBV12-2 is an annotated pseudogene. The CDR3 spans 16 residues. CDR3: CASRIPRLAGADTQYF. The DNA of the CDR3 is TGTGCAAGTCGCATCCCCCGACTTGCGGGAGCAGATACGCAGTATTTT.

This rearrangement joins TRBV18 to TRBJ1-1; 11 bases are a match to TRBD1. V shed 1 base, J shed 0 bases, and the junction held 10 bases outside the gene matches. The germline gives CDR1 KGHSH, CDR2 LQKENI. This CDR3 spans 19 amino acids. The CDR3 loop reads CASSPQGQGAVKLNTEAFF. In DNA form, the CDR3 reads TGTGCCAGCTCACCACAAGGACAGGGGGCTGTAAAATTGAACACTGAAGCTTTCTTT. Complete variable domain (other parts from reference TRBV18 and TRBJ1-1): NAGVMQNPRHLVRRRGQEARLRCSPMKGHSHVYWYRQLPEEGLKFMVYLQKENIIDESGMPKERFSAEFPKEGPSILRIQQVVRGDSAAYFCASSPQGQGAVKLNTEAFFGQGTRLTVV.

This clone was found a few times. The chain has TRBV19 and TRBJ1-1; D is undetermined. V lost 4 bases to trimming and J lost 0 bases, with 6 bases between them. Germline V gene data show CDR1 as LNHDA and CDR2 as SQIVND (reference sequence). This CDR3 is built from 13 residues. The CDR3 coding sequence is TGTGCCAGTAGTACAAAGATGAACACTGAAGCTTTCTTT. The encoded protein is CASSTKMNTEAFF.

The rearrangement uses TRBV11-2 and TRBJ1-2, with TRBD1 matching 8 bases. V dropped 3 bases and J dropped 7; count of bases not matched to a gene: 4. This CDR3 has 13 amino acids. CDR1 is SGHAT, CDR2 FQNNGV, per germline. The CDR3 region is CASSFQGAAGYTF. In DNA, the CDR3 is TGTGCCAGCAGCTTCCAGGGGGCCGCTGGCTACACCTTC. The entire variable domain, with the rest obtained from reference TRBV11-2 and TRBJ1-2, is as follows: EAGVAQSPRYKIIEKRQSVAFWCNPISGHATLYWYQQILGQGPKLLIQFQNNGVVDDSQLPKDRFSAERLKGVDSTLKIQPAKLEDSAVYLCASSFQGAAGYTFGSGTRLTVV.

CDR3 coding DNA: TGTGCCAGCAGCTTACTGCCAGTTAATACCCAGTACTTC. This translates into CASSLLPVNTQYF. The chain is built from TRBV7-9 and TRBJ2-5; no clear D gene. The germline V gene has CDR1 SEHNR and CDR2 FQNEAQ (reference sequence). The CDR3 has 13 amino acids. V was cut by 2 bases and J by 8 bases, with 12 bases left in between.

This chain links TRBV6-4 with TRBJ2-1, with 11 bases fitting TRBD2. Germline CDR1 MRHNA, CDR2 SNTAGT. The V gene end was trimmed by 0 bases and the J gene end by 6 bases; junction bases not matched to a gene: 1. The CDR3 length is 15 residues. In nucleotides, the CDR3 is TGTGCCAGCAGTGACTCTAGCGGGGGGGCCAATGAGCAGTTCTTC. Residues: CASSDSSGGANEQFF.

V is TRBV14 and J is TRBJ1-2, with 8 bases matching TRBD1. Germline V gene data show CDR1 as SGHDN and CDR2 as FVKESK. CDR3 length: 15 residues. Unmatched junction bases numbered 7, after V lost 4 bases and J lost 3 bases. CDR3 sequence reads: CASSRQTGAHYGYTF. The CDR3 bases are TGTGCCAGCAGCCGACAGACAGGGGCTCACTATGGCTACACCTTC.

This chain joins TRBV12-3 or TRBV12-4 and TRBJ1-2; the D gene is possibly TRBD1 (5 bases). The CDR3 spans 13 residues. V lost 5 bases, J lost 5 bases, and 12 bases lay in between. The CDR3 region is CASSLRVRYGYTF. CDR3 nucleotides: TGTGCCAGCAGTCTCAGGGTTAGGTATGGCTACACCTTC.

The chain uses TRBV7-9 and TRBJ1-6; TRBD1 might be the D (5 bases). The CDR3 contains 13 residues. V was shortened by 1 base and J by 18 bases, with 16 bases between the two germline ends. Germline V gene lookup returns CDR1 SEHNR and CDR2 FQNEAQ (reference sequence). The CDR3 here is CASSLGQGPLRHF. The CDR3 nucleotides are TGTGCCAGCAGCTTAGGGCAGGGACCCCTGCGCCACTTT.

The chain has TRBV2 and TRBJ1-2; weak D call: TRBD1 (5 bases). Germline V gene data show CDR1 as SNHLY and CDR2 as FYNNEI. V dropped 11 bases and J dropped 6 bases, with 19 bases sitting between them. The CDR3 has 13 residues. CDR3 bases: TGTGCCGACCGGGACTCCCGAACCCATGGCTACACCTTC. Translating gives CADRDSRTHGYTF.

The chain links TRBV6-5 to TRBJ1-2; D is undetermined. Trimming pared 7 bases from V and 2 bases from J, leaving 17 bases between. The CDR3 contains 15 residues. Germline V gene lookup returns CDR1 MNHEY and CDR2 SVGAGI. CDR3 sequence (DNA): TGTGCCAGCACCCCGACAAAGTGGGGAAACTATGGCTACACCTTC. It encodes CASTPTKWGNYGYTF.

V is TRBV29-1 and J is TRBJ1-5; 9 positions match TRBD1. This CDR3 is 13 amino acids long. Germline values: CDR1 SQVTM, CDR2 ANQGSEA. The junction had 11 bases not matched to a gene; V was cut back by 4 bases and J by 13 bases. The CDR3 nucleotides read TGCAGCGTTGGGGACAGGGAAATCGGCGTGCAGCATTTT. This sequence encodes CSVGDREIGVQHF.

The chain has TRBV5-1 and TRBJ2-7; TRBD1 matches at 8 bases. With V trimmed by 7 bases and J by 2 bases, 11 bases remained unmatched. The CDR3 length is 15 residues. Per germline, CDR1 SGHRS and CDR2 YFSETQ. The CDR3 DNA is TGCGCCAGCTCGGTTCTTGACAGGGGTACCTACGAGCAGTACTTC. Amino acid sequence: CASSVLDRGTYEQYF.

This chain links TRBV7-3 with TRBJ1-5; D unresolved. CDR1 and CDR2 from the germline V gene are SGHTA and FQGTGA. The CDR3 runs 13 residues. V was pared by 2 bases and J by 4 bases, with 6 bases between. CDR3 protein: CASSLGANQPQHF. CDR3 nucleotide sequence: TGTGCCAGCAGCTTAGGCGCAAATCAGCCCCAGCATTTT.

The chain uses TRBV28 and TRBJ1-4; the D gene is possibly TRBD1 (5 bases). Looked up from germline, CDR1 is MDHEN and CDR2 is SYDVKM. The CDR3 runs 15 residues. V was shortened by 3 bases and J by 8 bases, with 16 bases between the two germline ends. CDR3: CASSFVGGGVEKLFF. The CDR3 DNA reads as TGTGCCAGCAGTTTCGTGGGGGGTGGAGTGGAAAAACTGTTTTTT.

This clone was observed once. The chain links TRBV19 to TRBJ2-5; 12 bases align to TRBD2. V shed 3 bases, J shed 5 bases, and the junction held 7 bases outside the gene matches. The V gene's germline CDR1 is LNHDA and CDR2 SQIVND (reference sequence). This CDR3 contains 16 residues. Here the CDR3 reads CASSMTSGSRLETQYF. The DNA of the CDR3 is TGTGCCAGTAGTATGACTAGCGGGAGTCGGCTTGAGACCCAGTACTTC.

J is TRBJ2-7 and V is TRBV10-3; 11 bases are a match to TRBD2. Germline V gives CDR1 ENHRY, CDR2 SYGVKD. Losses at the gene ends were 2 bases for V and 0 bases for J; bases not matched to a gene: 9. This CDR3 is 18 amino acids long. The CDR3 loop reads CAISEMASGRTSSYEQYF. In DNA, the CDR3 is TGTGCCATCAGTGAGATGGCTAGCGGGAGGACTAGCTCCTACGAGCAGTACTTC.

This clone appeared a single time. V is TRBV2 and J is TRBJ2-3, with D unclear. Trimming removed 5 bases from V and 2 bases from J, with 8 bases in between. The CDR3 has 13 residues. Germline assignment: CDR1 SNHLY and CDR2 FYNNEI. The CDR3 DNA is TGTGCCAGCAGTACGACGGTCACAGATACGCAGTATTTT. Protein sequence: CASSTTVTDTQYF.

The J gene is TRBJ1-3, the V gene TRBV2; no clear D gene. The CDR3 has 17 residues. Per the germline V gene, CDR1 is SNHLY and CDR2 is FYNNEI. Trimming took 4 bases from V and 5 from J, leaving 21 bases between them. The CDR3 protein is CASSARRWTARRNTIYF. In nucleotides, the CDR3 is TGTGCCAGCAGTGCGAGGAGATGGACTGCGCGTAGAAACACCATATATTTT. The full variable domain, with the rest looked up from reference TRBV2 and TRBJ1-3, is EPEVTQTPSHQVTQMGQEVILRCVPISNHLYFYWYRQILGQKVEFLVSFYNNEISEKSEIFDDQFSVERPDGSNFTLKIRSTKLEDSAMYFCASSARRWTARRNTIYFGEGSWLTVV.

The CDR3 loop is CASSRLGGDEQFF. The CDR3 DNA is TGCGCCAGCAGCCGTCTTGGGGGTGACGAGCAGTTCTTC. V gene TRBV5-1 combines with J gene TRBJ2-1, with D perhaps matching TRBD1 or TRBD2 (5 bases each). V lost 4 bases and J lost 10, with 15 bases in between. Per germline, CDR1 SGHRS and CDR2 YFSETQ. The CDR3 has 13 residues.

The genes are TRBV27 and TRBJ1-4; possibly TRBD1 for D (6 bases). CDR1 is MNHEY and CDR2 is SMNVEV in the germline V gene (reference sequence). V lost 4 bases and J 8 bases, leaving 17 bases between the germline ends. The CDR3 covers 15 residues. CDR3 sequence: CASSSRVTGAEKLFF. The CDR3 nucleotides read TGTGCCAGCAGTTCCCGTGTTACGGGGGCCGAAAAACTGTTTTTT.